Listed below are T cell receptor beta chains from one sample, sequenced in a study of T cell responses to AZD1222 COVID-19 vaccine. Clones were read by immunoSEQ multiplex PCR, and TCRdb kept only the in-frame ones, dropping some. In the table there are some 150,000 clones, approximately 91% of which are singletons. This specimen was peripheral blood, taken after recovery from COVID-19. Every receptor here comes from an adult who had recovered from COVID-19. The CDR3 runs from the conserved cysteine through the conserved F or W. A D gene is named only where the DNA matches it firmly. The size of a clone is reported for some rows only, either as once, few or many, or as a class for expanded clones.

>TRBD1|TRBJ2-2|TRBV5-6|.
TGTGCCAGCAGGTTCCGGGACAGGGGGCGAGCCGGGGAGCTGTTTTTT
CASRFRDRGRAGELFF
>TRBD2|TRBJ2-3|TRBV7-3|.
TGTGCCAGCAGCTTAAGCGGGGGAGCGGGAGATACGCAGTATTTT
CASSLSGGAGDTQYF
>TRBD2|TRBJ2-1|TRBV15|.
TGTGCCACCAGCAGAGAGGGACTAGCGGGAGGGCACGAGCAGTTCTTC
CATSREGLAGGHEQFF
>TRBD1|TRBJ2-3|TRBV5-1|once
TGCGCCAGCAGCACCGACAGGGGTAGCACAGATACGCAGTATTTT
CASSTDRGSTDTQYF
>.|TRBJ1-2|TRBV4-3|.
TGCGCCAGCAGCCAAGATTTTCTGGCAGAAGATGGCTACACCTTC
CASSQDFLAEDGYTF
>TRBD2|TRBJ2-3|TRBV7-3|.
TGTGCCAGCAGCCGATCCGGACTAGCGGGGGGAGATACGCAGTATTTT
CASSRSGLAGGDTQYF
>TRBD1|TRBJ2-1|TRBV9|.
TGTGCCAGCAGCGTAGGGACAGGGGCCGACAATGAGCAGTTCTTC
CASSVGTGADNEQFF
>TRBD2|TRBJ2-7|TRBV9|.
TGTGCCAGCAACACCGGGACTAGTTTTTCCGAGCAGTACTTC
CASNTGTSFSEQYF
>.|TRBJ1-4|TRBV7-2|few
TGTGCCAGCAGCTTACCTGGCTCCGTAAAACTGTTTTTT
CASSLPGSVKLFF
>.|TRBJ1-2|TRBV5-1|few
TGCGCCAGCAGCTACGGGCGGGATGGCTACACCTTC
CASSYGRDGYTF
>.|TRBJ2-7|TRBV6-5|once
TGTGCCAGCAGTTACGTGTCTTACGAGCAGTACTTC
CASSYVSYEQYF
>.|TRBJ2-7|TRBV27|.
TGTGCCAGCAGTAGGGGGGGCTACGAGCAGTACTTC
CASSRGGYEQYF
>.|TRBJ2-5|TRBV6-1|.
TGTGCCAGCAGTCCGGGGAAAGAGACCCAGTACTTC
CASSPGKETQYF
>TRBD2|TRBJ2-5|TRBV19|.
TGTGCCAGTAGTATCAGGGGACTAGCGGGAGCGCCAGGAGAGACCCAGTACTTC
CASSIRGLAGAPGETQYF
>.|TRBJ2-3|TRBV19|.
TGTGCCAGTACCCTGAAAGGGACAGATACGCAGTATTTT
CASTLKGTDTQYF
>.|TRBJ2-7|TRBV28|.
TGTGCCAGCAGTTTCCAGGGGGGTTCCTACGAGCAGTACTTC
CASSFQGGSYEQYF
>.|TRBJ2-5|TRBV24-1|.
TGTGCCACCAGTGGGCTACAGGGCGAGACCCAGTACTTC
CATSGLQGETQYF
>TRBD2|TRBJ2-3|TRBV19|.
TGTGCCAGTAGTTTTGACAGCGCCGGGACTAGCGGGAGGAGCACAGATACGCAGTATTTT
CASSFDSAGTSGRSTDTQYF
>.|TRBJ2-1|TRBV6-5|.
TGTGCCAGCAGAAGACAGGTATCCTACAATGAGCAGTTCTTC
CASRRQVSYNEQFF
>TRBD2|TRBJ2-7|TRBV5-1|.
TGCGCCAGCACCCCTAAAGGACTAGCGGGGGGATCCTACGAGCAGTACTTC
CASTPKGLAGGSYEQYF
>TRBD2|TRBJ2-7|TRBV28|.
TGTGCCAGCAGGGGAGGGCCGAAGGACGAGCAGTACTTC
CASRGGPKDEQYF
>.|TRBJ1-2|TRBV19|.
TGTGCCAGTACCCTGGGGAGGAACGATGGCTACACCTTC
CASTLGRNDGYTF
>.|TRBJ1-2|TRBV18|.
TGTGCCAGCTCACCGCTGTCGGGGGCTAACTATGGCTACACCTTC
CASSPLSGANYGYTF
>.|TRBJ1-4|TRBV19|few
TGTGCCAGTAGTCTAAACGACGGCGGGATCAATGAAAAACTGTTTTTT
CASSLNDGGINEKLFF
>.|TRBJ1-2|TRBV7-9|.
TGTGCCAGCAGCCGCACTATCGGCTACACCTTC
CASSRTIGYTF
>.|TRBJ2-1|TRBV29-1|.
TGCAGCGTTGAGCCGCGGCCTTTTGGGGCAGGGTTTATGCGGAACAATGAGCAGTTCTTC
CSVEPRPFGAGFMRNNEQFF
>.|TRBJ2-7|TRBV5-6|.
TGTGCCAGCAGCTTGAGGGGGGTCTACGAGCAGTACTTC
CASSLRGVYEQYF
>.|TRBJ1-1|TRBV12-3/TRBV12-4|.
TGTGCCAGCAGCCAGGGAATCACTGAAGCTTTCTTT
CASSQGITEAFF
>.|TRBJ2-5|TRBV10-3|.
TGTGCCATCGGCGACGGTCAGGTGGTTTTTGCACAAGAGACCCAGTACTTC
CAIGDGQVVFAQETQYF
>.|TRBJ2-3|TRBV3-1/TRBV3-2|.
TGTGCCAGCAGCCAATCGGGGCGTGTCACGCAGTATTTT
CASSQSGRVTQYF
>.|TRBJ1-1|TRBV4-2|.
TGTGCCAGCAGCCAAGATCAGGAAACTGAAGCTTTCTTT
CASSQDQETEAFF
>TRBD2|TRBJ2-2|TRBV5-4|.
TGTGCCAGCAGACAACCGGGACTAGCGGGTAACACCGGGGAGCTGTTTTTT
CASRQPGLAGNTGELFF
>TRBD2|TRBJ2-6|TRBV27|few
TGTGCCAGCAGTTGGGAGGGGACCGGGGCCAACGTCCTGACTTTC
CASSWEGTGANVLTF
>TRBD1|TRBJ1-4|TRBV19|.
TGTGCCAGTAGCCCCCGACAGGGGCTACTCCGGCGGGAAAAACTGTTTTTT
CASSPRQGLLRREKLFF
>.|TRBJ1-1|TRBV7-2|.
TGTGCCAGCAGCTTAGCGCCAGGTCTTAATGAAGCTTTCTTT
CASSLAPGLNEAFF
>TRBD1|TRBJ2-1|TRBV11-3|.
TGTGCCAGCTCCCGGGACAGGGGATCGAGCTCCTACAATGAGCAGTTCTTC
CASSRDRGSSSYNEQFF
>TRBD2|TRBJ2-7|TRBV11-2|.
TGTGCCAGCAGACTAGCGGGAGCTTCTTACGAGCAGTACTTC
CASRLAGASYEQYF
>.|TRBJ2-3|TRBV2|.
TGTGCCAGCAGTGAGGGCTTAGGCACAGATACGCAGTATTTT
CASSEGLGTDTQYF
>.|TRBJ2-7|TRBV21-1|.
TGTGCCAGCAGCCCCGAGGAAGGGGAGCAGTACTTC
CASSPEEGEQYF
>.|TRBJ1-2|TRBV5-1|once
TGCGCCAGCAGCTTCGAGGGCTTACAGGGCTATGGCTACACCTTC
CASSFEGLQGYGYTF
>TRBD1|TRBJ1-1|TRBV3-1/TRBV3-2|.
TGTGCCAGCAGCCAAGGGACCACAGGGGTCACTGAAGCTTTCTTT
CASSQGTTGVTEAFF
>.|TRBJ1-2|TRBV3-1/TRBV3-2|.
TGTGCCAGCAGCCAAGTTGCGGCCGGGGGTGTCAACTATGGCTACACCTTC
CASSQVAAGGVNYGYTF
>.|TRBJ1-5|TRBV7-2|.
TGTGCCAGCAGCTTATCAACTGGCGATCAGCCCCAGCATTTT
CASSLSTGDQPQHF
>.|TRBJ1-1|TRBV19|.
TGTGCCAGTAGTATAGAAGGGATTGAAGCTTTCTTT
CASSIEGIEAFF
>.|TRBJ2-6|TRBV6-4|.
TGTGCCAGCAGTGATTCGACTAACTCTGGGGCCAACGTCCTGACTTTC
CASSDSTNSGANVLTF
>.|TRBJ1-5|TRBV3-1/TRBV3-2|.
TGTGCCAGCAGCCAGAGGGAGGTAGGTCAGCCCCAGCATTTT
CASSQREVGQPQHF
>.|TRBJ2-7|TRBV5-6|.
TGTGCCAGCAGCTTCACAGGGAGAGCCTACGAGCAGTACTTC
CASSFTGRAYEQYF
>.|TRBJ2-3|TRBV19|.
TGTGCCAGCAGCGGGCGACGCACAGATACGCAGTATTTT
CASSGRRTDTQYF
>TRBD1|TRBJ1-5|TRBV5-8|.
TGTGCCAGCAGCTTCGGACAGGGGCGCTGGAGCAATCAGCCCCAGCATTTT
CASSFGQGRWSNQPQHF
>.|TRBJ1-2|TRBV6-1|.
TGTGCCAGCAGTGAAATCTCAGCTAACTATGGCTACACCTTC
CASSEISANYGYTF
>TRBD2|TRBJ2-7|TRBV13|.
TGTGCCAGCAAATGGGGGAGGGGTACCTACGAGCAGTACTTC
CASKWGRGTYEQYF
>TRBD1|TRBJ1-5|TRBV5-6|.
TGTGCCAGCAGCGGAGGACAGGGTGATCCGAATCAGCCCCAGCATTTT
CASSGGQGDPNQPQHF